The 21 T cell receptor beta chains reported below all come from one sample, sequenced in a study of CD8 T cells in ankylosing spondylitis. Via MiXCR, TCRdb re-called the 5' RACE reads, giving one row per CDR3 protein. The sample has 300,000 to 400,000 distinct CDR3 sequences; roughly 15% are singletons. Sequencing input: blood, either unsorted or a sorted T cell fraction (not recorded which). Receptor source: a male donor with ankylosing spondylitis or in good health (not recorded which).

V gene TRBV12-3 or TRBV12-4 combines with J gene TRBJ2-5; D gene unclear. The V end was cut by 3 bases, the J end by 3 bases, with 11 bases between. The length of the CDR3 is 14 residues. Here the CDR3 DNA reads TGTGCCAGCAGTTTCCGAATGGCCGAAGAGACCCAGTACTTC. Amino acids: CASSFRMAEETQYF.

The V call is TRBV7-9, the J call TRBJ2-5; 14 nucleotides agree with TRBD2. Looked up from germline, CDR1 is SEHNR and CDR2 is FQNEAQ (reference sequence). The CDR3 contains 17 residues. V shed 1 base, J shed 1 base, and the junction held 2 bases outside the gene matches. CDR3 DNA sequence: TGTGCCAGCAGCTTAGTTGGGACTAGCGGGGGCCAAGAGACCCAGTACTTC. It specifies CASSLVGTSGGQETQYF.

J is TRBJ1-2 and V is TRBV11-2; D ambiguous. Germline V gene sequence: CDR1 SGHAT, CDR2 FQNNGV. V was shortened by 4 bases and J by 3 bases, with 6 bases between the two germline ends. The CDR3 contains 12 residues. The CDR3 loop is CASSSQHYGYTF. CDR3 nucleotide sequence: TGTGCCAGCAGCTCTCAACACTATGGCTACACCTTC.

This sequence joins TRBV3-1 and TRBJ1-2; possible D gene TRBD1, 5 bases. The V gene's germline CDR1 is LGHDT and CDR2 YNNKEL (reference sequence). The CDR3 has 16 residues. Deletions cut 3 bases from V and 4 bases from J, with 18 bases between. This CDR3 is CASSQRLGTASYGYTF. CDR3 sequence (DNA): TGTGCCAGCAGCCAGCGTCTCGGGACGGCCTCCTATGGCTACACCTTC.

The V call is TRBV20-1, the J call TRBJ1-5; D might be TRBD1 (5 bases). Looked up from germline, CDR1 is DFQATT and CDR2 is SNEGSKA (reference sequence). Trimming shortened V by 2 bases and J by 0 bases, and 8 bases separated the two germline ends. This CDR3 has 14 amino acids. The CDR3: CSARRQLSNQPQHF. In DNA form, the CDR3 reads TGCAGTGCTAGACGACAGCTTAGCAATCAGCCCCAGCATTTT.

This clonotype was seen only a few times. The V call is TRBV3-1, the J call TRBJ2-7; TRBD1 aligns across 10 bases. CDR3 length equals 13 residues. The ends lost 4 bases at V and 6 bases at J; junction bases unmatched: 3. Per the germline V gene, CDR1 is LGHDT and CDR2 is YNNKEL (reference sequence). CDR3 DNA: TGTGCCAGCAGCCCCGGGACAGGGGTCGAGCAGTACTTC. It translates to CASSPGTGVEQYF.

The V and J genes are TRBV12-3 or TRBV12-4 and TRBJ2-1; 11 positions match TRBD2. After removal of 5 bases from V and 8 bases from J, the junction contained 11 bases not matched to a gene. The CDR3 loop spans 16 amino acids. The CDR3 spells CASSVRTSGRRDEQFF. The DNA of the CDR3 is TGTGCCAGCAGTGTCCGGACTAGCGGGCGACGGGATGAGCAGTTCTTC.

The CDR3 spells CASSLGARRSEAGETQYF. The CDR3 DNA reads as TGCGCCAGCAGCTTGGGAGCAAGAAGGTCGGAGGCGGGAGAGACCCAGTACTTC. The rearrangement uses TRBV5-1 and TRBJ2-5; possible D gene TRBD2, 5 bases. Germline values: CDR1 SGHRS, CDR2 YFSETQ. V lost 0 bases and J 4 bases, leaving 22 bases between the germline ends. The CDR3 runs 18 residues. Full variable domain (outside the CDR3, taken from reference TRBV5-1 and TRBJ2-5): KAGVTQTPRYLIKTRGQQVTLSCSPISGHRSVSWYQQTPGQGLQFLFEYFSETQRNKGNFPGRFSGRQFSNSRSEMNVSTLELGDSALYLCASSLGARRSEAGETQYFGPGTRLLVL.

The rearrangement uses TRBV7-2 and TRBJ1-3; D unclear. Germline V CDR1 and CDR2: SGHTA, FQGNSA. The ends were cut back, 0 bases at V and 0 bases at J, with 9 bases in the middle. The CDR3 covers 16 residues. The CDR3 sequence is CASSLAMPGSGNTIYF. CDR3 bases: TGTGCCAGCAGCTTAGCGATGCCCGGCTCTGGAAACACCATATATTTT.

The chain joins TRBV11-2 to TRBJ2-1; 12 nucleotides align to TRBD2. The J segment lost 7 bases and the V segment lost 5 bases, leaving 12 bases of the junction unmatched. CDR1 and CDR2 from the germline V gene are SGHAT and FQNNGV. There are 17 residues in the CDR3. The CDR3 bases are TGTGCCAGCAGCACCAGGCGGCTAGCGGGGGGGCCGAATGAGCAGTTCTTC. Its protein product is CASSTRRLAGGPNEQFF.

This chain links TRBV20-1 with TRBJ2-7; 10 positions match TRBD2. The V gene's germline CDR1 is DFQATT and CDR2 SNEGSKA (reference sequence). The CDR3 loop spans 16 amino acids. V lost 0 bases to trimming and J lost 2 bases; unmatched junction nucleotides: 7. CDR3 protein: CSARDFRGLAPYEQYF. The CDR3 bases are TGCAGTGCTAGAGATTTTAGGGGACTAGCGCCCTACGAGCAGTACTTC.

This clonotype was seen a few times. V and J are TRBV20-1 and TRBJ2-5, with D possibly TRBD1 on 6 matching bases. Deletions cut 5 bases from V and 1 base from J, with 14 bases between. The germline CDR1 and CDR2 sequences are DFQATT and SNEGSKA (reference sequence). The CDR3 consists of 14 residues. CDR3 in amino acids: CSAAQGGGQETQYF. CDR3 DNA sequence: TGCAGTGCTGCACAGGGTGGAGGCCAAGAGACCCAGTACTTC.

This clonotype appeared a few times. In nucleotides, the CDR3 is TGTGCTAGTGGTTTGATCGACAGGGCAAATTCACCCCTCCACTTT. Amino acid sequence: CASGLIDRANSPLHF. The V gene is TRBV12-5, the J gene TRBJ1-6, with TRBD1 identical over 7 bases. CDR3 length: 15 residues. Germline V CDR1 and CDR2: LGHNT, FRNRAP. Unmatched junction bases numbered 5, after V lost 2 bases and J lost 7 bases.

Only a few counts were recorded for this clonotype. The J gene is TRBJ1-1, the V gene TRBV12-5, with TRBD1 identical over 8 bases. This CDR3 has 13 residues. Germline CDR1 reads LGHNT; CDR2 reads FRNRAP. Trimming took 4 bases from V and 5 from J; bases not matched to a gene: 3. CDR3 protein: CASGSDRGTEAFF. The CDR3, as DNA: TGTGCTAGTGGTTCTGACAGGGGAACTGAAGCTTTCTTT.

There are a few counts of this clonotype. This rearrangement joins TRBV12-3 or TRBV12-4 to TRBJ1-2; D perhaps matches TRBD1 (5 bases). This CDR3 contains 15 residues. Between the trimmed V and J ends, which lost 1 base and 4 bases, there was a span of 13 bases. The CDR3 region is CASSLGGGTSYGYTF. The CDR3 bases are TGTGCCAGCAGTTTAGGGGGGGGGACCTCCTATGGCTACACCTTC.

The CDR3 is CSARDLFGPRSSYEQYF. CDR3 nucleotides: TGCAGTGCTAGAGATCTATTCGGGCCTCGGAGCTCCTACGAGCAGTACTTC. The J gene is TRBJ2-7, the V gene TRBV20-1; D gene unclear. This CDR3 comprises 17 residues. V shed 0 bases and J shed 0 bases, with 18 bases lying between them. CDR1 DFQATT and CDR2 SNEGSKA come from the germline V gene (reference sequence).

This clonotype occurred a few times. CDR3 coding DNA: TGCGCCAGCAGCTTCAGCTATCCCTCCTACGAGCAGTACTTC. This translates into CASSFSYPSYEQYF. The V and J genes are TRBV5-1 and TRBJ2-7; D unresolved. V shed 2 bases and J shed 0 bases, with 9 bases lying between them. The CDR3 is 14 amino acids. Germline CDR1 reads SGHRS; CDR2 reads YFSETQ.

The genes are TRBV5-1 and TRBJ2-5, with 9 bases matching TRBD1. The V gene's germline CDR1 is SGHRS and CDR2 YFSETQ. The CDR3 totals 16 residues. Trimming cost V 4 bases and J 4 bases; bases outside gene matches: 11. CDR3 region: CASSAAHRGRRETQYF. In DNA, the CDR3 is TGCGCCAGCAGCGCTGCTCACAGGGGGCGGAGAGAGACCCAGTACTTC.

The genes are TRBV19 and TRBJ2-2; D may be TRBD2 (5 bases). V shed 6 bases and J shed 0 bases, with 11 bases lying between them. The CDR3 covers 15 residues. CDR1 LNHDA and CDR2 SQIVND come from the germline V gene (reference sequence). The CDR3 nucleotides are TGTGCCAGTAGGAGATCGGGGTCGAACACCGGGGAGCTGTTTTTT. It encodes CASRRSGSNTGELFF.

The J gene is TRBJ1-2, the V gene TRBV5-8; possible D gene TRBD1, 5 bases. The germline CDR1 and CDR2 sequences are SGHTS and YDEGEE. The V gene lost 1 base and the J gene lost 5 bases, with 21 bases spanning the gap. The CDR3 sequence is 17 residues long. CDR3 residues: CASSLSSRRTGPYGYTF. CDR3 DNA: TGTGCCAGCAGCTTGTCCTCGAGACGGACGGGACCTTATGGCTACACCTTC.

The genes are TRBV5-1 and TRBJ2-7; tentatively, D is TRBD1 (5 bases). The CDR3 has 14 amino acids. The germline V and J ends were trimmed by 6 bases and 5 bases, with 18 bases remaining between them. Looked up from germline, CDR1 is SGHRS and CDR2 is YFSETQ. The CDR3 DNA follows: TGCGCCAGCACCTCAAACTTGGGGCGTAACGAGCAGTACTTC. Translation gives CASTSNLGRNEQYF.